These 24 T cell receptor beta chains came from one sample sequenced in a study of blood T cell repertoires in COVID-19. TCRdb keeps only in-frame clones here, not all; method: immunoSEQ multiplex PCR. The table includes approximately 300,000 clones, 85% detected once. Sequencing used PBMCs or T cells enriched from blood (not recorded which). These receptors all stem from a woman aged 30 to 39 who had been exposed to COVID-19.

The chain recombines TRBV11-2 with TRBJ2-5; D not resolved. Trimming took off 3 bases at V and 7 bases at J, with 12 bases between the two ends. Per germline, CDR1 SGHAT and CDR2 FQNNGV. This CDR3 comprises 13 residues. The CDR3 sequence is CASSLEPSGTQYF. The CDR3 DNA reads TGTGCCAGCAGCTTGGAGCCCTCGGGGACCCAGTACTTC.

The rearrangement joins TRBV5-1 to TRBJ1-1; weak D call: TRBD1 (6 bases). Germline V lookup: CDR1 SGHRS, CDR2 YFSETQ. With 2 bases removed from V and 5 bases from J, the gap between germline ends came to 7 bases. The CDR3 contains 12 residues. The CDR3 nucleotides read TGCGCCAGCAGCTTAGACAGGACTGAAGCTTTCTTT. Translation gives CASSLDRTEAFF.

The CDR3 DNA is TGTGCCAGCAGCACAGGGGGGGATTCACCCCTCCACTTT. Translation gives CASSTGGDSPLHF. The rearrangement links TRBV9 to TRBJ1-6; the match to TRBD1 covers 8 bases. Per the germline V gene, CDR1 is SGDLS and CDR2 is YYNGEE. Unmatched junction bases numbered 2, after V lost 4 bases and J lost 8 bases. This CDR3 has 13 amino acids.

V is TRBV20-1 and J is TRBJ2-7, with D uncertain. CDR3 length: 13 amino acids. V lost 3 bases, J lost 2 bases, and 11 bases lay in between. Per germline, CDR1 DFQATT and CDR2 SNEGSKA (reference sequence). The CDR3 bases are TGCAGTGCTAGTAAACAGACAACCTACGAGCAGTACTTC. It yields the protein CSASKQTTYEQYF.

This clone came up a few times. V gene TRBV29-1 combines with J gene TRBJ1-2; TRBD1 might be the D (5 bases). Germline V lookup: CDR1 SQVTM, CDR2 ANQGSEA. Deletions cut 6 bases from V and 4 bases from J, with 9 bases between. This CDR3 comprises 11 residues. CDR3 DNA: TGCAGCGTAGACAGTGTCTATGGCTACACCTTC. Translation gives CSVDSVYGYTF.

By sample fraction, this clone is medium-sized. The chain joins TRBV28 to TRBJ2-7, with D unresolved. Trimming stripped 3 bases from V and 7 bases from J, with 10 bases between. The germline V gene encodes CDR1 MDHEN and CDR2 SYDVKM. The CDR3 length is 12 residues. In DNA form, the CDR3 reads TGTGCCAGCAGTTTCTCCCCCCTAGAGCAGTACTTC. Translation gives CASSFSPLEQYF.

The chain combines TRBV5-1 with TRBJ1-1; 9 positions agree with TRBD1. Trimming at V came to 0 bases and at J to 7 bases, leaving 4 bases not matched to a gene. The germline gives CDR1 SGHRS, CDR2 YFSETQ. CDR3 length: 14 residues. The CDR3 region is CASSLAQGAIEAFF. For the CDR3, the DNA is TGCGCCAGCAGCTTGGCACAGGGGGCGATTGAAGCTTTCTTT. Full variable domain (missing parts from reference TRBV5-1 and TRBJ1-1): KAGVTQTPRYLIKTRGQQVTLSCSPISGHRSVSWYQQTPGQGLQFLFEYFSETQRNKGNFPGRFSGRQFSNSRSEMNVSTLELGDSALYLCASSLAQGAIEAFFGQGTRLTVV.

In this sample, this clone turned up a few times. This CDR3 reads CASSLGGSNQPQHF. Written as DNA, the CDR3 is TGCGCCAGCAGCTTGGGAGGGTCCAATCAGCCCCAGCATTTT. This rearrangement joins TRBV5-1 to TRBJ1-5; D unclear. CDR1 is SGHRS, CDR2 YFSETQ, per germline. This CDR3 region has 14 residues. The germline V and J ends were trimmed by 0 bases and 3 bases, with 7 bases remaining between them.

CDR3 residues: CASSVAQGATGNTIYF. The DNA of the CDR3 is TGTGCCAGCAGCGTAGCCCAGGGGGCGACTGGAAACACCATATATTTT. This rearrangement joins TRBV9 to TRBJ1-3; 8 nucleotides line up with TRBD1. CDR1 and CDR2 from the germline V gene are SGDLS and YYNGEE. The CDR3 is 16 residues long. Germline trimming cut 0 bases from V and 2 bases from J; bases unmatched to any gene: 4.

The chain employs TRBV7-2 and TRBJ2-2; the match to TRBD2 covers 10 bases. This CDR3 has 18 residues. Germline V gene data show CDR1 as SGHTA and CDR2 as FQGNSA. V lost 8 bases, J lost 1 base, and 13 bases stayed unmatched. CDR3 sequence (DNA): TGTGCCAGCCCCAGGGGGCTAGCGGGGGTCTTGAACACCGGGGAGCTGTTTTTT. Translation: CASPRGLAGVLNTGELFF.

CDR3 amino acids: CASSFAGSGSEKLFF. The CDR3 DNA is TGTGCCAGCAGCTTCGCGGGCTCAGGTAGTGAAAAACTGTTTTTT. The V and J genes are TRBV5-5 and TRBJ1-4; unclear D gene. CDR1 is SGHKS, CDR2 YYEKEE, per germline (reference sequence). V lost 2 bases and J 7 bases, leaving 15 bases between the germline ends. The CDR3 sequence is 15 residues long. The whole variable domain, filled in from reference TRBV5-5 and TRBJ1-4, reads DAGVTQSPTHLIKTRGQQVTLRCSPISGHKSVSWYQQVLGQGPQFIFQYYEKEERGRGNFPDRFSARQFPNYSSELNVNALLLGDSALYLCASSFAGSGSEKLFFGSGTQLSVL.

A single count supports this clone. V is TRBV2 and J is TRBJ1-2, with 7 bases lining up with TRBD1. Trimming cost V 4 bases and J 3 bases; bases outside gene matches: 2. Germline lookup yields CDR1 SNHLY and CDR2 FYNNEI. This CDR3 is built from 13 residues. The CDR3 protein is CASSVDRDYGYTF. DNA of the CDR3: TGTGCCAGCAGTGTTGACAGGGACTATGGCTACACCTTC.

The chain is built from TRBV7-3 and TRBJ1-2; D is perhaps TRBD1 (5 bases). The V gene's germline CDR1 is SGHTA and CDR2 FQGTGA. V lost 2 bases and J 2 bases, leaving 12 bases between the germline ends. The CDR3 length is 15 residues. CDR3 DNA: TGTGCCAGCAGCTTATCGGCAGGGCAAAACTATGGCTACACCTTC. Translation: CASSLSAGQNYGYTF.

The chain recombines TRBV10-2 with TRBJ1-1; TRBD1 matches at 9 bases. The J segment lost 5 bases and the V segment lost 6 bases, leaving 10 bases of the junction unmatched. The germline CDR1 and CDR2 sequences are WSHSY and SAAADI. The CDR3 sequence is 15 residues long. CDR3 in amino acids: CASRDGRQGGTEAFF. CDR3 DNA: TGCGCCAGCAGGGATGGGAGACAGGGGGGTACTGAAGCTTTCTTT.

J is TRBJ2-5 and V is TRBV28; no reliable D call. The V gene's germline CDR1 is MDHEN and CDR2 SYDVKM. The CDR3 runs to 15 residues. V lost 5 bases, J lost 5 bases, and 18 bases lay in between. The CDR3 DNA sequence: TGTGCCAGCAGTCTCCCGCGACGAGAGAGGGAGACCCAGTACTTC. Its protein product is CASSLPRRERETQYF.

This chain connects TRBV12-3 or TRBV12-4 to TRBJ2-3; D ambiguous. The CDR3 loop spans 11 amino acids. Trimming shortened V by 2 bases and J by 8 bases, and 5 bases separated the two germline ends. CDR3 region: CASSLMATQYF. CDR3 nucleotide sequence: TGTGCCAGCAGTTTAATGGCTACGCAGTATTTT.

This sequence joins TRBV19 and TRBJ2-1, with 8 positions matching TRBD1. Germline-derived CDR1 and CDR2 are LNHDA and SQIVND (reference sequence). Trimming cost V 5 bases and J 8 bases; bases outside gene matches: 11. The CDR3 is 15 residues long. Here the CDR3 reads CASSARGQGGHEQFF. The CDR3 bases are TGTGCCAGTAGTGCCAGGGGGCAGGGGGGCCATGAGCAGTTCTTC.

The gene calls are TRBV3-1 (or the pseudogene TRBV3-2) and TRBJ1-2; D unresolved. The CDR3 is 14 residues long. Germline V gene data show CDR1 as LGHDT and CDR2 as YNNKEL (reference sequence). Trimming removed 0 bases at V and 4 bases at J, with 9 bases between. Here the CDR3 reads CASSQDPRSYGYTF. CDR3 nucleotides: TGTGCCAGCAGCCAAGATCCTAGGTCCTATGGCTACACCTTC.

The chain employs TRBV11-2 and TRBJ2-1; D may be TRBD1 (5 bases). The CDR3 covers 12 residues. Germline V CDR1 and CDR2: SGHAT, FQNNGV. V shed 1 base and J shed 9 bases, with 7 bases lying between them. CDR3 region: CASSLGGPEQFF. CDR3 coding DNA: TGTGCCAGCAGCTTAGGGGGCCCTGAGCAGTTCTTC.

Here the CDR3 DNA reads TGTGCCAGCAGCTTGGTCCCCGTTCAGCGGGAGCAAGATACGCAGTATTTT. Translated, it gives CASSLVPVQREQDTQYF. The chain combines TRBV5-5 with TRBJ2-3; 8 bases match TRBD2. Germline values: CDR1 SGHKS, CDR2 YYEKEE (reference sequence). V dropped 0 bases and J dropped 5; count of bases not matched to a gene: 11. The length of the CDR3 is 17 residues. Looking up the rest from reference TRBV5-5 and TRBJ2-3 gives the full variable domain: DAGVTQSPTHLIKTRGQQVTLRCSPISGHKSVSWYQQVLGQGPQFIFQYYEKEERGRGNFPDRFSARQFPNYSSELNVNALLLGDSALYLCASSLVPVQREQDTQYFGPGTRLTVL.

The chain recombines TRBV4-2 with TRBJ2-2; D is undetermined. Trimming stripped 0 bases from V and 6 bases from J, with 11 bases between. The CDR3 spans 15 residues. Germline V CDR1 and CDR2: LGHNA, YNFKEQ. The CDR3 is CASSQDHEVSGELFF. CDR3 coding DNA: TGTGCCAGCAGCCAAGATCATGAGGTCTCCGGGGAGCTGTTTTTT.

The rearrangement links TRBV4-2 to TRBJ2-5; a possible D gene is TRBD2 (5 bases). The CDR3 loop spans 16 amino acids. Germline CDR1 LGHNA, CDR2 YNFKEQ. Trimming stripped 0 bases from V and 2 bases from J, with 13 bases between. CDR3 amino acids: CASSQERSGKQETQYF. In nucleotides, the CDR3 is TGTGCCAGCAGCCAAGAACGATCGGGGAAGCAAGAGACCCAGTACTTC.

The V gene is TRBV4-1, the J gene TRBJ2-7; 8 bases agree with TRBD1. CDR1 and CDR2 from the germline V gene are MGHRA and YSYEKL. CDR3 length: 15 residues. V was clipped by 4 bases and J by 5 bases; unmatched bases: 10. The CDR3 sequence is CASSLDRVLSNEQYF. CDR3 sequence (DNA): TGCGCCAGCAGCCTGGACAGGGTGCTTAGCAACGAGCAGTACTTC.

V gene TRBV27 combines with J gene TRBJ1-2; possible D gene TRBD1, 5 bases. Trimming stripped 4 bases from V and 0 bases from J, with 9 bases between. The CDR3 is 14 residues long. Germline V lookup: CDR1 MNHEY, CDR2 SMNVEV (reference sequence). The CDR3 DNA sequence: TGTGCCAGCAGTTCTCGGGGGACTAACTATGGCTACACCTTC. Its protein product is CASSSRGTNYGYTF.